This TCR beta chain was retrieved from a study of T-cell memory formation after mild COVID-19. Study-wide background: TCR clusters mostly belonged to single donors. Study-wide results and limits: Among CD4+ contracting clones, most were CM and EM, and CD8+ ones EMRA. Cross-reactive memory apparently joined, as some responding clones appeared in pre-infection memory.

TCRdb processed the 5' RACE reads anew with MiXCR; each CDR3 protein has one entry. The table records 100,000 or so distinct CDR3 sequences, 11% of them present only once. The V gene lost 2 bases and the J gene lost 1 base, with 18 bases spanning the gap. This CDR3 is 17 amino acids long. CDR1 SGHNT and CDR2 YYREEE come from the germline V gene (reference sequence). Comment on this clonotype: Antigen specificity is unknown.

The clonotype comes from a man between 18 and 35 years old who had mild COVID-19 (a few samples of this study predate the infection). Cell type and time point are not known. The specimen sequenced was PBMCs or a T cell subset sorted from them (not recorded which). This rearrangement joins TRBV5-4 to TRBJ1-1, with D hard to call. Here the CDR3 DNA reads TGTGCCAGCAGCTTAGGAATTGCGGGTTTTTCGAACACTGAAGCTTTCTTT. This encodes CASSLGIAGFSNTEAFF.